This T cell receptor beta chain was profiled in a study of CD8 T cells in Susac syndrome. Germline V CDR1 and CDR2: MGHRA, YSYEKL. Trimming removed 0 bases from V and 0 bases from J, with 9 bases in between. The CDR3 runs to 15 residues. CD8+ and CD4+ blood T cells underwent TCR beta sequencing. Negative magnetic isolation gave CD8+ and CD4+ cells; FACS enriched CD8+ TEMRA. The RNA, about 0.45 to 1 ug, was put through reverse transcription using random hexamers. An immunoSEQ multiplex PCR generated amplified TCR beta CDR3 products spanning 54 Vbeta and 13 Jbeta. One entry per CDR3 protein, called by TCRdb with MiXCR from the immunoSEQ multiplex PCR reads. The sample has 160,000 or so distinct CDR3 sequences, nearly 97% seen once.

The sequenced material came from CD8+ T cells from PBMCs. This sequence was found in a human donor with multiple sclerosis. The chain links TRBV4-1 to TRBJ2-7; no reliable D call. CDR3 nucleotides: TGCGCCAGCAGCCAAGAAGGCAGTTCCTCCTACGAGCAGTACTTC. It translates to CASSQEGSSSYEQYF.